These 17 T cell receptor beta chains were all obtained from the same sample, sequenced in a study of T cells in Graves' hyperthyroidism and ophthalmopathy. Amplification targeted TCR beta CDR3 regions from RNA transcripts. TCR CDR3 underwent first-round RT-PCR with the HTBI primer set. Each CDR3 protein gets one entry after TCRdb re-called the multiplex PCR reads with MiXCR. In the table there are over 650,000 distinct CDR3 sequences, approximately 16% of which are singletons. The sample consisted of blood. Every receptor here comes from a man between 18 and 35 years old with Graves' hyperthyroidism.

This clonotype was picked up a small number of times. The chain is built from TRBV9 and TRBJ2-2; no clear D. The CDR3 extends over 12 amino acids. V lost 7 bases and J 6 bases, leaving 10 bases between the germline ends. Germline V gene lookup returns CDR1 SGDLS and CDR2 YYNGEE. This chain's CDR3 is CASRGPSGELFF. The CDR3 region has the DNA TGTGCCAGCCGCGGACCCTCCGGGGAGCTGTTTTTT. The entire variable domain, with the rest obtained from reference TRBV9 and TRBJ2-2, is as follows: DSGVTQTPKHLITATGQRVTLRCSPRSGDLSVYWYQQSLDQGLQFLIQYYNGEERAKGNILERFSAQQFPDLHSELNLSSLELGDSALYFCASRGPSGELFFGEGSRLTVL.

This clonotype was counted only a few times. The chain carries TRBV20-1 and TRBJ2-5, with TRBD2 identical over 10 bases. The germline V gene encodes CDR1 DFQATT and CDR2 SNEGSKA (reference sequence). This CDR3 comprises 16 residues. Trimming removed 2 bases from V and 5 bases from J; junction bases left unmatched: 11. CDR3 in DNA: TGCAGTGCTAGAAGACTAGCGGGCGATACAGGGGAGACCCAGTACTTC. Amino acids: CSARRLAGDTGETQYF.

This clonotype was picked up many times. A read error may produce the germline difference seen at one junction end. The genes are TRBV12-3 or TRBV12-4 and TRBJ2-5, with unresolved D. This CDR3 contains 13 residues. The CDR3 DNA follows: TGTGCCAGCAGCCCTTCCGACCAGGAGACCCAGTACTTC. Protein: CASSPSDQETQYF.

The chain joins TRBV7-2 to TRBJ2-7; the match to TRBD2 covers 8 bases. With V trimmed by 5 bases and J by 2 bases, 11 bases remained unmatched. CDR3 length: 16 amino acids. Germline loops: CDR1 SGHTA, CDR2 FQGNSA. This CDR3 reads CASSQAGGAATYEQYF. CDR3 DNA sequence: TGTGCCAGCAGCCAAGCCGGGGGGGCGGCAACCTACGAGCAGTACTTC. Variable domain in full (rest from reference TRBV7-2 and TRBJ2-7): GAGVSQSPSNKVTEKGKDVELRCDPISGHTALYWYRQSLGQGLEFLIYFQGNSAPDKSGLPSDRFSAERTGGSVSTLTIQRTQQEDSAVYLCASSQAGGAATYEQYFGPGTRLTVT.

This clonotype has a handful of counts. The rearrangement joins TRBV28 to TRBJ2-5, with 10 nucleotides matching TRBD1. The V segment lost 6 bases and the J segment 5 bases; nucleotides outside the gene matches: 6. Germline lookup yields CDR1 MDHEN and CDR2 SYDVKM. CDR3 length equals 14 residues. The DNA of the CDR3 is TGTGCCAGCAGGGGGACAGGGGCGAAGGAGACCCAGTACTTC. This sequence encodes CASRGTGAKETQYF.

This clonotype was found a few times. The gene calls are TRBV20-1 and TRBJ2-5, with TRBD1 matching over 7 bases. V shed 0 bases and J 7 bases; nucleotides not matched to a gene: 8. The CDR3 is made up of 14 amino acids. Looked up from germline, CDR1 is DFQATT and CDR2 is SNEGSKA (reference sequence). The CDR3 reads CSAREGTASLTQYF. The CDR3 region has the DNA TGCAGTGCTAGAGAGGGGACAGCAAGTTTGACCCAGTACTTC.

V usage is TRBV20-1 and J usage is TRBJ1-6, with D possibly TRBD1 on 5 matching bases. This CDR3 spans 15 amino acids. CDR1 is DFQATT and CDR2 is SNEGSKA in the germline V gene (reference sequence). With 0 bases removed from V and 10 bases from J, the gap between germline ends came to 16 bases. CDR3 sequence reads: CSARDPTGDGSPLHF. In DNA form, the CDR3 reads TGCAGTGCTAGAGACCCCACGGGGGATGGGTCACCCCTCCACTTT.

There are many counts of this clonotype. The gene calls are TRBV27 and TRBJ2-1; 8 bases line up with TRBD2. V shed 3 bases, J shed 8 bases, and the junction held 9 bases outside the gene matches. Germline assignment: CDR1 MNHEY and CDR2 SMNVEV (reference sequence). CDR3 size: 15 residues. The CDR3 reads CASSFEAGVRDEQFF. The DNA for the CDR3 is TGTGCCAGCAGTTTTGAAGCGGGAGTTAGAGATGAGCAGTTCTTC.

As concerns this clonotype: A much larger clone is a single base away; this may be a read error. The chain recombines TRBV5-1 with TRBJ2-3; 7 positions match TRBD1. Germline V gene data show CDR1 as SGHRS and CDR2 as YFSETQ. With V trimmed by 4 bases and J by 1 base, 9 bases remained unmatched. The CDR3 spans 16 residues. The CDR3 sequence: CASSTRGITGTDTQYF. The DNA of the CDR3 is TGCGCCAGCAGCACCAGGGGGATAACTGGCACAGATACGCAGTATTTT.

This clonotype was counted between two and nine times. The genes are TRBV4-1 and TRBJ1-2, with D perhaps matching TRBD1 (5 bases). Germline CDR1 reads MGHRA; CDR2 reads YSYEKL. The CDR3 sequence is 15 residues long. Trimming pared 3 bases from V and 0 bases from J, leaving 11 bases between. The CDR3 DNA follows: TGCGCCAGCAGCCACCCGGCCAGGGCTAACTATGGCTACACCTTC. Residues: CASSHPARANYGYTF.

This clonotype has ten or more counts. This chain uses TRBV9 with TRBJ2-7; 7 bases match TRBD1. Trimming cost V 3 bases and J 1 base; bases outside gene matches: 7. This CDR3 has 15 amino acids. Germline values: CDR1 SGDLS, CDR2 YYNGEE. The CDR3 DNA follows: TGTGCCAGCAGCGGACGGACAGGCGAGTCCTACGAGCAGTACTTC. Its translation is CASSGRTGESYEQYF.

This clonotype was seen a handful of times. CDR3 protein: CASIGLAGRSEQFF. Here the CDR3 DNA reads TGTGCCAGCATCGGGCTAGCGGGACGAAGTGAGCAGTTCTTC. The V call is TRBV12-3 or TRBV12-4, the J call TRBJ2-1; 9 nucleotides match TRBD2. CDR3 length: 14 amino acids. With 7 bases clipped from V and 9 bases from J, the junction kept 10 bases outside the gene matches.

The V gene is TRBV19, the J gene TRBJ2-1; 13 bases are shared with TRBD2. J was trimmed by 3 bases and V by 3 bases; bases with no gene match: 11. The length of the CDR3 is 19 residues. CDR1 is LNHDA, CDR2 SQIVND, per germline (reference sequence). CDR3 sequence (DNA): TGTGCCAGTAGTATCGCCGGGACTAGCGGGATAGGGGTCTACAATGAGCAGTTCTTC. Translating gives CASSIAGTSGIGVYNEQFF.

V usage is TRBV7-9 and J usage is TRBJ2-2; D might be TRBD1 (5 bases). V lost 8 bases to trimming and J lost 2 bases, with 15 bases between them. The CDR3 covers 15 residues. CDR1 and CDR2 from the germline V gene are SEHNR and FQNEAQ (reference sequence). CDR3 region: CASCLGVLNTGELFF. The CDR3 DNA sequence: TGTGCCAGCTGTCTAGGGGTCCTAAACACCGGGGAGCTGTTTTTT.

This clonotype was recorded a few times. Given a much more abundant clone one base away, this may be a read error. The V call is TRBV12-3 or TRBV12-4, the J call TRBJ1-1; no clear D. The CDR3 runs 13 residues. Trimming pared 6 bases from V and 1 base from J, leaving 9 bases between. The CDR3 DNA is TGTGCCAGCAGGAAGAAGGGGAACACTGAAGCTTTCTTT. Translation: CASRKKGNTEAFF.

The J gene is TRBJ1-5, the V gene TRBV2; 9 bases map to TRBD1. Germline values: CDR1 SNHLY, CDR2 FYNNEI. Trimming removed 6 bases from V and 6 bases from J; junction bases left unmatched: 6. This CDR3 region has 14 residues. The CDR3 sequence is CASSAGTGFQPQHF. The CDR3, as DNA: TGTGCCAGCAGCGCCGGGACAGGGTTTCAGCCCCAGCATTTT. The whole variable domain, filled in from reference TRBV2 and TRBJ1-5, reads EPEVTQTPSHQVTQMGQEVILRCVPISNHLYFYWYRQILGQKVEFLVSFYNNEISEKSEIFDDQFSVERPDGSNFTLKIRSTKLEDSAMYFCASSAGTGFQPQHFGDGTRLSIL.

This clonotype was seen ten or more times. CDR3 DNA: TGTGCCAGCAGCGTTACAGGGCCCGGGGCCCTCCACTTT. Amino acids: CASSVTGPGALHF. The chain combines TRBV7-9 with TRBJ1-6; D possibly corresponds to TRBD1 (6 bases). The CDR3 has 13 amino acids. Trimming pared 5 bases from V and 14 bases from J, leaving 16 bases between. Looked up from germline, CDR1 is SEHNR and CDR2 is FQNEAQ (reference sequence). Full variable domain (rest looked up from reference TRBV7-9 and TRBJ1-6): DTGVSQNPRHKITKRGQNVTFRCDPISEHNRLYWYRQTLGQGPEFLTYFQNEAQLEKSRLLSDRFSAERPKGSFSTLEIQRTEQGDSAMYLCASSVTGPGALHFGNGTRLTVT.